This T cell receptor (beta chain) originates from a study of T cells in Graves' hyperthyroidism and ophthalmopathy. When ophthalmopathy did not progress within 18 months, Graves' hyperthyroidism was considered stable. TCR beta CDR3 sequences were amplified from RNA transcripts. HTBI primers were employed in a first-round RT-PCR of the TCR CDR3. TCRdb recomputed calls from the multiplex PCR reads with MiXCR, one row per CDR3 protein. Among about 400,000 distinct CDR3 sequences, under 15% were seen once, and the ten largest hold 30% to 35%. V dropped 0 bases and J dropped 3; count of bases not matched to a gene: 4. The CDR3 spans 15 residues. Germline V gene lookup returns CDR1 DFQATT and CDR2 SNEGSKA (reference sequence).

The sequenced sample was blood. This rearrangement joins TRBV20-1 to TRBJ2-3; 9 bases line up with TRBD2. The origin of this receptor is a woman between 25 and 40 years old with Graves' hyperthyroidism. The DNA for the CDR3 is TGCAGTGCTAGAGATCTGCTAGCGGGAACAGATACGCAGTATTTT. Translating gives CSARDLLAGTDTQYF.